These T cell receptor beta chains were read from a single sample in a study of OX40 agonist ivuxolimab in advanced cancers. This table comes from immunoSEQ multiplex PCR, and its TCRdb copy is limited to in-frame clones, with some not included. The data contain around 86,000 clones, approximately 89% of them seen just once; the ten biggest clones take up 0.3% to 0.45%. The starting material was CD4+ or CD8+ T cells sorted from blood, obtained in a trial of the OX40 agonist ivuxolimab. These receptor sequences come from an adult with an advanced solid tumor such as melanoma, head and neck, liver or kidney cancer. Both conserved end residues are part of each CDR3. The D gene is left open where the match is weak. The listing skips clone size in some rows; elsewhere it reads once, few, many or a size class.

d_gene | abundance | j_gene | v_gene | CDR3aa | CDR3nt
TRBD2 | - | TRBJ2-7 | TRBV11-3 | CASSLSGSSGFYEQYF | TGTGCCAGCAGCTTGTCCGGGTCTAGCGGGTTTTACGAGCAGTACTTC
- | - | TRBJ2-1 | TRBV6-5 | CASSPNNEQFF | TGTGCCAGCAGTCCGAACAATGAGCAGTTCTTC
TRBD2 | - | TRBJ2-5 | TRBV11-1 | CASSPGLAETQYF | TGTGCCAGCAGCCCGGGACTAGCAGAGACCCAGTACTTC
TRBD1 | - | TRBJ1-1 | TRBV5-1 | CASRSEQGRGTEAFF | TGCGCCAGCAGATCCGAACAGGGGCGGGGAACTGAAGCTTTCTTT
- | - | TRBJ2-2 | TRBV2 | CASSEALQPAGELFF | TGTGCCAGCAGTGAAGCGCTTCAGCCCGCCGGGGAGCTGTTTTTT
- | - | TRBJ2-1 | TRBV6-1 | CASTGDHEQFF | TGTGCCAGCACAGGGGACCATGAGCAGTTCTTC
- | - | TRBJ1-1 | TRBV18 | CASSPRENTEAFF | TGTGCCAGCTCACCAAGGGAGAACACTGAAGCTTTCTTT
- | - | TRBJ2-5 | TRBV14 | CASSQDPSRVQETQYF | TGTGCCAGCAGCCAAGATCCGTCGAGGGTACAAGAGACCCAGTACTTC
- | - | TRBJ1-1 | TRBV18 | CASSPPRTVNTEAFF | TGTGCCAGCTCACCACCGAGGACGGTGAACACTGAAGCTTTCTTT
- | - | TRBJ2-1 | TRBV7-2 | CASSLVAGTGNEQFF | TGTGCCAGCAGCTTAGTAGCGGGGACAGGCAATGAGCAGTTCTTC
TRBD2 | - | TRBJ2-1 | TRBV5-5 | CASSSTSLRYNEQFF | TGTGCCAGCAGCTCGACTAGCCTTCGCTACAATGAGCAGTTCTTC
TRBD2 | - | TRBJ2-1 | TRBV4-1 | CASSQDYRASGDNEQFF | TGCGCCAGCAGCCAAGATTATAGGGCTAGCGGAGACAATGAGCAGTTCTTC
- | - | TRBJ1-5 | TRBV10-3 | CAISESEQSNQPQHF | TGTGCCATCAGTGAGTCAGAGCAGAGCAATCAGCCCCAGCATTTT
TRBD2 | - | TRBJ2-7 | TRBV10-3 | CASGLAELTSYEQYF | TGTGCCTCAGGACTAGCGGAACTCACGTCCTACGAGCAGTACTTC
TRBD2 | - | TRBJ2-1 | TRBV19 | CASRRVWTSGSNEQFF | TGTGCCAGTAGGAGGGTTTGGACTAGCGGGAGTAATGAGCAGTTCTTC
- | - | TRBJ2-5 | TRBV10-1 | CASSEDWAAETQYF | TGCGCCAGCAGCGAAGACTGGGCGGCGGAGACCCAGTACTTC
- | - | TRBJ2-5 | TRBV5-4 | CASSLVLGNQETQYF | TGTGCCAGCAGCTTGGTATTGGGGAACCAAGAGACCCAGTACTTC
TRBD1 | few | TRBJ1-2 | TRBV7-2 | CASSPNDPSGGKDGYTF | TGTGCCAGCAGCCCGAACGATCCGTCAGGGGGCAAGGATGGCTACACCTTC
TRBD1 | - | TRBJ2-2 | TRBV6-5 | CASKKTGVTGELFF | TGTGCCAGCAAGAAGACAGGGGTCACCGGGGAGCTGTTTTTT
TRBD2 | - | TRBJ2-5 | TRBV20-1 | CSGGREETQYF | TGCAGTGGGGGGAGGGAGGAGACCCAGTACTTC
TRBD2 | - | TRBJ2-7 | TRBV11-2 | CASTGGGSHRSVEQYF | TGTGCCAGCACCGGGGGGGGGAGTCACCGTTCGGTCGAGCAGTACTTC
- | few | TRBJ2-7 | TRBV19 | CATSRGGGGRDEQYF | TGTGCCACTTCGAGGGGTGGCGGGGGCCGGGACGAGCAGTACTTC
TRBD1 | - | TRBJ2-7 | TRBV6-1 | CASSEALGTAYEQYF | TGTGCCAGCAGTGAAGCGTTAGGGACAGCCTACGAGCAGTACTTC
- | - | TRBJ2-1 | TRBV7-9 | CASSSRFNEQFF | TGTGCCAGCAGCTCTCGGTTCAATGAGCAGTTCTTC
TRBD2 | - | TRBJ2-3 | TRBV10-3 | CAISDQTSGMGTDTQYF | TGTGCCATCAGTGACCAGACTAGCGGGATGGGCACAGATACGCAGTATTTT
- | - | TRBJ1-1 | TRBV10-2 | CASSESGGFGAFF | TGCGCCAGCAGTGAGTCGGGAGGCTTCGGAGCTTTCTTT
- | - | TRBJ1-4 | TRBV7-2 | CASSLGMGGPEKLFF | TGTGCCAGCAGCTTAGGAATGGGGGGGCCTGAAAAACTGTTTTTT
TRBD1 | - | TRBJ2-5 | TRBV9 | CASSPGTGSSQETQYF | TGTGCCAGCAGCCCTGGGACAGGGTCATCCCAAGAGACCCAGTACTTC
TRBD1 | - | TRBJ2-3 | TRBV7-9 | CASSFWTGLPDTQYF | TGTGCCAGCAGCTTTTGGACAGGGCTCCCAGATACGCAGTATTTT
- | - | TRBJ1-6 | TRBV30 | CAWSGGALPLHF | TGTGCCTGGAGTGGGGGGGCCTTACCCCTCCACTTT
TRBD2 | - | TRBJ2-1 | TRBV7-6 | CASSFISGGRTYNEQFF | TGTGCCAGCAGCTTTATCTCGGGCGGGAGGACCTACAATGAGCAGTTCTTC
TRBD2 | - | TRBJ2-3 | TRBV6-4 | CASSESGGRATDTQYF | TGTGCCAGCAGTGAAAGTGGAGGGAGGGCGACAGATACGCAGTATTTT
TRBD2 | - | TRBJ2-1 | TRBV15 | CATTTSGRASRTYNEQFF | TGTGCCACCACAACGAGCGGGAGGGCCTCGAGGACCTACAATGAGCAGTTCTTC
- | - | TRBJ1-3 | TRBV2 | CASSKEFSGNTIYF | TGTGCCAGCAGTAAAGAATTCTCTGGAAACACCATATATTTT
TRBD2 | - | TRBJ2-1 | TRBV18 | CASSPLYSGGPLKNEQFF | TGTGCCAGCTCACCATTATACTCGGGAGGGCCTTTAAAGAATGAGCAGTTCTTC
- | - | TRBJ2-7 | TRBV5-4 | CASSRGAQGGSYEQYF | TGTGCCAGCAGCCGGGGGGCACAGGGCGGATCCTACGAGCAGTACTTC
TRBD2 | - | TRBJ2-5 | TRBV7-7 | CASSLGLAGGGETQYF | TGTGCCAGCAGCTTGGGACTAGCGGGAGGTGGAGAGACCCAGTACTTC
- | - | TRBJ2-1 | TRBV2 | CASSGEVVAYNEQFF | TGTGCCAGCAGTGGGGAGGTGGTTGCCTACAATGAGCAGTTCTTC
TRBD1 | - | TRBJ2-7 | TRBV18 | CASSPEQGEYEQYF | TGTGCCAGCTCACCAGAGCAGGGGGAATACGAGCAGTACTTC
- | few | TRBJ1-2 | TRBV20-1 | CSVWEFGGYTF | TGCAGTGTGTGGGAGTTTGGGGGCTACACCTTC
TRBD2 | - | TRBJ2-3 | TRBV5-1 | CASSLGTSGNTDTQYF | TGCGCCAGCAGCCTGGGGACTAGCGGCAACACAGATACGCAGTATTTT
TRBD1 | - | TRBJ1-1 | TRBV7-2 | CASSTRTGMNTEAFF | TGTGCCAGCAGCACCCGGACAGGGATGAACACTGAAGCTTTCTTT